This TCR beta chain was profiled in a study of OX40 agonist ivuxolimab in advanced cancers. Study-wide context: Prior therapy, whether anti-PD-1, anti-PD-L1 or anti-CTLA-4, was allowed, and 40% had some. Overall study results and limits: Some of the lowest clonal expansion was seen in partial responders at 0.1-3.0 mg/kg. At 0.1 to 3.0 mg/kg, CD4+ and CD8+ blood T cells expanded clonally by week 6. The antigen specificity of the peripheral T cells (those that were expanded) was not determined.

The protocol was immunoSEQ multiplex PCR, while the TCRdb copy is restricted to in-frame clones and leaves out a portion. The sample has 83,000 or so clones, approximately 79% seen once. With regard to this clone: Its target is not known.

CDR1 and CDR2 (germline): SGHRS, YFSETQ. This CDR3 comprises 17 residues. V lost 4 bases, J lost 4 bases, and 23 bases lay in between. The genes are TRBV5-1 and TRBJ1-1; no clear D gene. The input for sequencing was CD4+ or CD8+ T cells sorted from blood, taken in a trial of the OX40 agonist ivuxolimab. The sequence was obtained from an adult with an advanced solid tumor such as melanoma, head and neck, liver or kidney cancer. CDR3 in DNA: TGCGCCAGCAGCACCGGCCCCATGACCGCGGGAGGCACTGAAGCTTTCTTT. Translation: CASSTGPMTAGGTEAFF.